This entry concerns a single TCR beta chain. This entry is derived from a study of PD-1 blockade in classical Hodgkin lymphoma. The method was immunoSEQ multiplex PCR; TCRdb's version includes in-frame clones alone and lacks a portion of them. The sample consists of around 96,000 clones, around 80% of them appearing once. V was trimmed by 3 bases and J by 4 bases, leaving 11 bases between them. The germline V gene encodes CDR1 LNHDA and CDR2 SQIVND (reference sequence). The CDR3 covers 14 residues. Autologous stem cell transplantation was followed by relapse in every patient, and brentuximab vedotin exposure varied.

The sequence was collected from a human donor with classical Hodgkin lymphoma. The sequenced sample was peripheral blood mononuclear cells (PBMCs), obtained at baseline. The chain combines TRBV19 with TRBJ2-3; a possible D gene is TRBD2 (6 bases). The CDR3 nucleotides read TGTGCCAGTAGTATTTTCGGGGGATCAGATACGCAGTATTTT. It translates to CASSIFGGSDTQYF.